The clone carrying this T cell receptor (beta chain) was detected once. The V segment lost 6 bases and the J segment 3 bases; nucleotides outside the gene matches: 8. The germline gives CDR1 SGHRS, CDR2 YFSETQ. The CDR3 covers 14 residues. This sample stems from a study of blood T cell repertoires in COVID-19. Turning to the study itself: The cDNA or gDNA used as material had been derived from T cells, B-cell-depleted T cells, or PBMCs.

The assay was immunoSEQ multiplex PCR, and TCRdb's table has in-frame clones only and misses some. Among roughly 230,000 clones listed, nearly 90% were seen once. Sequenced: peripheral blood. The chain links TRBV5-1 to TRBJ2-5; 7 nucleotides line up with TRBD2. The receptor's source is a human donor in a cohort sampled during active COVID-19. CDR3 in amino acids: CASKSGGSEETQYF. For the CDR3, the DNA is TGCGCCAGCAAATCCGGGGGGAGTGAAGAGACCCAGTACTTC.